The 16 T cell receptor beta chains listed next were all sequenced from one sample in a study of shared clonotypes between healthy human individuals. CD8 cells classed as naive were CD45RO-negative and positively selected for CCR7, excluding terminally differentiated effector memory CD45RA+ cells. Data came from immunoSEQ multiplex PCR; TCRdb stores just in-frame clones and leaves some out. Of around 1.9 million clones in the sample, about 93% were seen once. What was sequenced was naive CD8+ T cells from PBMCs. These receptors were taken from a man aged 18 to 29 in good health. Some clones in this sample may be carry-over from other donors' samples.

The genes are TRBV27 and TRBJ1-5; D gene ambiguous. This CDR3 is built from 17 residues. Germline CDR1 reads MNHEY; CDR2 reads SMNVEV (reference sequence). Between the trimmed V and J ends, which lost 5 bases and 4 bases, there was a span of 21 bases. In nucleotides, the CDR3 is TGTGCCAGCAGTCCAAATTGGGGAGAGCTCCGGAATCAGCCCCAGCATTTT. Its translation: CASSPNWGELRNQPQHF.

For the CDR3, the DNA is TGCGCCAGCAGCCAAATAGGACGAACCAGGGAGCTGTTTTTT. It is translated as CASSQIGRTRELFF. V gene TRBV4-1 combines with J gene TRBJ2-2; D not certain. Germline V gene sequence: CDR1 MGHRA, CDR2 YSYEKL. CDR3 size: 14 residues. The V and J ends lost 2 bases and 9 bases respectively, with 13 bases between them.

As for this clone: This same CDR3 is encoded by further DNA sequences in the sample. The rearrangement uses TRBV27 and TRBJ2-2; D uncertain. The CDR3 consists of 13 residues. Germline CDR1 is MNHEY and CDR2 is SMNVEV (reference sequence). V lost 2 bases, J lost 3 bases, and 4 bases lay in between. In DNA form, the CDR3 reads TGTGCCAGCAGTTTAGGGCACACCGGGGAGCTGTTTTTT. This encodes CASSLGHTGELFF.

The gene calls are TRBV28 and TRBJ1-2; D is unclear. Germline V CDR1 and CDR2: MDHEN, SYDVKM. CDR3 length: 15 residues. Trimming took 5 bases from V and 1 from J, leaving 14 bases between them. The CDR3 bases are TGTGCCAGCAGTCACCGGGCCCTCTTTAACTATGGCTACACCTTC. Its translation: CASSHRALFNYGYTF.

This clone was detected only once. The chain is built from TRBV9 and TRBJ1-1; D possibly corresponds to TRBD1 (5 bases). Germline CDR1 and CDR2: SGDLS and YYNGEE. CDR3 length equals 17 residues. V lost 0 bases and J 0 bases, leaving 15 bases between the germline ends. The CDR3 DNA reads as TGTGCCAGCAGCGTAGAGGATCGCAGGGCCATGAACACTGAAGCTTTCTTT. This sequence encodes CASSVEDRRAMNTEAFF.

V usage is TRBV11-2 and J usage is TRBJ2-1; 7 nucleotides align to TRBD2. Trimming took 2 bases from V and 8 from J; bases not matched to a gene: 18. Germline V gives CDR1 SGHAT, CDR2 FQNNGV. CDR3 length: 18 residues. For the CDR3, the DNA is TGTGCCAGCAGCTTATCAAGGGCCGGGAGGCCCCCTCGGGATGAGCAGTTCTTC. It translates to CASSLSRAGRPPRDEQFF.

J is TRBJ2-7 and V is TRBV15; 10 bases line up with TRBD2. V was clipped by 5 bases and J by 2 bases; unmatched bases: 15. The CDR3 runs to 18 residues. Germline assignment: CDR1 LNHNV and CDR2 YYDKDF (reference sequence). In DNA form, the CDR3 reads TGTGCCACCAGCCGAAAGGCGATCCTAGCGGGAGAAACCTACGAGCAGTACTTC. It is translated as CATSRKAILAGETYEQYF.

The chain recombines TRBV9 with TRBJ2-1, with D possibly being TRBD1 (5 bases). Looked up from germline, CDR1 is SGDLS and CDR2 is YYNGEE. V was cut by 6 bases and J by 5 bases, with 21 bases left in between. This CDR3 spans 16 amino acids. Here the CDR3 reads CASTSPGPQVDNEQFF. The CDR3 DNA follows: TGTGCCAGCACCTCCCCAGGGCCCCAAGTGGACAATGAGCAGTTCTTC. Full variable domain (outside the CDR3, taken from reference TRBV9 and TRBJ2-1): DSGVTQTPKHLITATGQRVTLRCSPRSGDLSVYWYQQSLDQGLQFLIQYYNGEERAKGNILERFSAQQFPDLHSELNLSSLELGDSALYFCASTSPGPQVDNEQFFGPGTRLTVL.

The chain employs TRBV15 and TRBJ2-7, with a possible D match to TRBD1 (6 bases). The CDR3 runs 14 residues. Germline loops: CDR1 LNHNV, CDR2 YYDKDF (reference sequence). Trimming removed 2 bases from V and 3 bases from J, with 11 bases in between. CDR3 in DNA: TGTGCCACCAGCAGACAGGGGAACAGCTACGAGCAGTACTTC. It translates to CATSRQGNSYEQYF.

CDR3: CASSSPFTGTSGYEQYF. CDR3 bases: TGCGCCAGCAGCTCGCCGTTTACCGGGACTAGCGGGTACGAGCAGTACTTC. The gene calls are TRBV5-1 and TRBJ2-7; 12 bases align to TRBD2. The J segment lost 4 bases and the V segment lost 3 bases, leaving 11 bases of the junction unmatched. Germline V lookup: CDR1 SGHRS, CDR2 YFSETQ. This CDR3 has 17 amino acids.

The chain uses TRBV28 and TRBJ2-7; 8 bases match TRBD1. In germline, CDR1 is MDHEN, CDR2 SYDVKM. CDR3 length: 13 residues. Losses at the gene ends were 3 bases for V and 5 bases for J; bases not matched to a gene: 3. The CDR3 nucleotides read TGTGCCAGCAGTTTTGCAGGGGGCGACGAGCAGTACTTC. Its protein is CASSFAGGDEQYF.

V and J are TRBV19 and TRBJ2-2, with 7 bases lining up with TRBD2. Trimming took 8 bases from V and 7 from J; bases not matched to a gene: 7. In germline, CDR1 is LNHDA, CDR2 SQIVND (reference sequence). The length of the CDR3 is 13 residues. CDR3 amino acids: CASCSGYGGELFF. The DNA of the CDR3 is TGTGCCAGTTGTAGCGGGTATGGCGGGGAGCTGTTTTTT.

On this clone: Germline is not matched at one junction end, which may reflect a read error. This chain joins TRBV23-1 and TRBJ2-7; D is perhaps TRBD1 or TRBD2 (5 bases each). TRBV23-1 is treated as an ORF (open reading frame) with a function not yet certain. The length of the CDR3 is 18 residues. CDR3 in amino acids: CASSQSSEKRRGVSEQYF. The CDR3 bases are TGCGCCAGCAGTCAATCGTCGGAAAAGCGGAGAGGGGTGTCCGAGCAATACTTC.

The chain links TRBV7-9 to TRBJ1-2, with 10 nucleotides matching TRBD1. The germline V gene encodes CDR1 SEHNR and CDR2 FQNEAQ (reference sequence). This CDR3 region has 16 residues. V was clipped by 1 base and J by 6 bases; unmatched bases: 8. Here the CDR3 DNA reads TGTGCCAGCAGCTTAGGGGGACAGGGGAGGAGGGATGGCTACACCTTC. Protein sequence: CASSLGGQGRRDGYTF.

The J gene is TRBJ2-4, the V gene TRBV4-1; possibly TRBD1 for D (6 bases). The CDR3 contains 15 residues. V dropped 0 bases and J dropped 6 bases, with 12 bases sitting between them. CDR1 and CDR2 (germline): MGHRA, YSYEKL. CDR3 DNA sequence: TGCGCCAGCAGCCAAGATGGGGGCAGACCAAACATTCAGTACTTC. Its translation is CASSQDGGRPNIQYF.

CDR3 coding DNA: TGCGCCAGCAGCCAAGATGGCGGCTTTACAGGTAGCCACAATGAGCAGTTCTTC. This sequence encodes CASSQDGGFTGSHNEQFF. V usage is TRBV4-3 and J usage is TRBJ2-1, with D tentatively TRBD1 (5 bases). Trimming removed 0 bases from V and 5 bases from J, with 20 bases in between. This CDR3 region has 18 residues. Germline V gene sequence: CDR1 LGHNA, CDR2 YSLEER.